This TCR beta chain is from a study of T cell responses to AZD1222 COVID-19 vaccine. TCRdb's copy holds only in-frame clones and misses some; the assay was immunoSEQ multiplex PCR. This sample has around 100,000 clones, with roughly 90% found just once. Trimming left V 2 bases short and J 1 base short, with 15 bases between. The CDR3 spans 17 residues. Germline assignment: CDR1 LNHDA and CDR2 SQIVND (reference sequence). Whole-study findings and limits: The study found vaccine-associated CD4 TCRs spanning spike, dominant at 160-218 and 743-854.

Comment on this clone: Its antigen remains unidentified.

The gene calls are TRBV19 and TRBJ1-5; the D is unclear. The source is an adult in good health. The material sequenced was peripheral blood, taken on day 0 of AZD1222 vaccination. The chain's CDR3 is CASSISWSGGSNQPQHF. The CDR3 DNA reads TGTGCCAGTAGTATAAGCTGGTCGGGCGGCAGCAATCAGCCCCAGCATTTT.